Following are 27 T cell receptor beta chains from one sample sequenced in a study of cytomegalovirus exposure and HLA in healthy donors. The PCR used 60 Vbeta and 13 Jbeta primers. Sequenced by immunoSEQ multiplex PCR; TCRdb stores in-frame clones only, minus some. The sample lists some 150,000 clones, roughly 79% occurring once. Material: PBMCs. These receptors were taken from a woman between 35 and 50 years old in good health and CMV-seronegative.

The CDR3, as DNA: TGCGCCAGCAGCAGGGAACAGGGTAGGAACACCGGGGAGCTGTTTTTT. It specifies CASSREQGRNTGELFF. This rearrangement joins TRBV5-1 to TRBJ2-2, with D possibly TRBD1 on 6 matching bases. Trimming pared 4 bases from V and 1 base from J, leaving 14 bases between. Germline V CDR1 and CDR2: SGHRS, YFSETQ. The length of the CDR3 is 16 residues.

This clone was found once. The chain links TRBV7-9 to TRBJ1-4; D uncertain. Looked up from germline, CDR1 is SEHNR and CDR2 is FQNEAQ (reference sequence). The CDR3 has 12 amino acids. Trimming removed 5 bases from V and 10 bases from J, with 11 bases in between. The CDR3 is CASSLTEGKLFF. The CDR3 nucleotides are TGTGCCAGCAGCCTCACAGAGGGAAAACTGTTTTTT.

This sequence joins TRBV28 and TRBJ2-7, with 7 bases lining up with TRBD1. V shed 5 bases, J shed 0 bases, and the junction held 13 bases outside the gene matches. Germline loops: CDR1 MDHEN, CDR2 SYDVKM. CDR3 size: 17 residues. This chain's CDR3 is CASSRPSTGYLSYEQYF. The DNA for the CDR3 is TGTGCCAGCAGTAGGCCATCGACAGGGTATCTCTCCTACGAGCAGTACTTC.

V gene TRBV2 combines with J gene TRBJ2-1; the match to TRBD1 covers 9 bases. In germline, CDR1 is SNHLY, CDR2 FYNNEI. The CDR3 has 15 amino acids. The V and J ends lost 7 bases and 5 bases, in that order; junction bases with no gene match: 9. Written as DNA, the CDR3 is TGTGCCAGCAACCTTAGGACAGGGGCTAACAATGAGCAGTTCTTC. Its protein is CASNLRTGANNEQFF.

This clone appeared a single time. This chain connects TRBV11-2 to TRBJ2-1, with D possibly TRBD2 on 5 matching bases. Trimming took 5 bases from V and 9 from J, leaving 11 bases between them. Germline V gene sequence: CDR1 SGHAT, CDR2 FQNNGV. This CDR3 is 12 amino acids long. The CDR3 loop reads CASSLAPSEQFF. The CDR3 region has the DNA TGTGCCAGCAGCCTAGCCCCGAGTGAGCAGTTCTTC.

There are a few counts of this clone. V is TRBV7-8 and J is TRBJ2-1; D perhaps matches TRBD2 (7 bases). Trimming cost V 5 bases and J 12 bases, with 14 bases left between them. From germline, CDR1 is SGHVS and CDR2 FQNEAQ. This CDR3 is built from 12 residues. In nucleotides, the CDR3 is TGTGCCAGCAGCCCAGGGGACTATTCGCAGTTCTTC. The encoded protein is CASSPGDYSQFF.

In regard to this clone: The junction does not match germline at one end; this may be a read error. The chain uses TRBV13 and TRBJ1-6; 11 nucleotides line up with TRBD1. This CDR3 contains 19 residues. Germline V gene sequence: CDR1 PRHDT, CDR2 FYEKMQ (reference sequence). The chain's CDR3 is CASRATGQGVSSDNSPLHF. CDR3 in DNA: TGTGCCAGCAGGGCCACGGGACAGGGGGTATCCTCCGATAATTCACCCCTCCACTTT. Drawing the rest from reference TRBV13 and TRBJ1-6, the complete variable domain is AAGVIQSPRHLIKEKRETATLKCYPIPRHDTVYWYQQGPGQDPQFLISFYEKMQSDKGSIPDRFSAQQFSDYHSELNMSSLELGDSALYFCASRATGQGVSSDNSPLHFGNGTRLTVT.

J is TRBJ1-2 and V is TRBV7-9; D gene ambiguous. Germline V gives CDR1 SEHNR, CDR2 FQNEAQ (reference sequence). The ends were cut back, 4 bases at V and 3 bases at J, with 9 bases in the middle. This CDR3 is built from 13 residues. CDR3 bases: TGTGCCAGCAGCTCGTACAGTCACTATGGCTACACCTTC. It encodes CASSSYSHYGYTF.

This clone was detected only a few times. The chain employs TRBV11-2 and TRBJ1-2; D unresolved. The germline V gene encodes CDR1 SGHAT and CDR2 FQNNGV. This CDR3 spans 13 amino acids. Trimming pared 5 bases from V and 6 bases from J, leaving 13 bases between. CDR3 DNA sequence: TGTGCCAGCAGCACACCGTCCTTGAATGGCTACACCTTC. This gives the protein CASSTPSLNGYTF.

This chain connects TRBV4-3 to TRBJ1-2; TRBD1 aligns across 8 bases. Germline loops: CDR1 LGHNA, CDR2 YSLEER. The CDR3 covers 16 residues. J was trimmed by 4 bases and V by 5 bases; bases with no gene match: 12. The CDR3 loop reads CASSASGQENVYGYTF. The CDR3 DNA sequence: TGCGCCAGCAGCGCATCGGGACAGGAGAACGTCTATGGCTACACCTTC.

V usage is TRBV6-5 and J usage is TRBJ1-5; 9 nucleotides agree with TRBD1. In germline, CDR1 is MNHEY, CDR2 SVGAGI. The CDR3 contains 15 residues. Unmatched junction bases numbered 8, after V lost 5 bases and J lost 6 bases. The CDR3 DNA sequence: TGTGCCAGCAGTGGGGCGGGACAGGGTGGTCAGCCCCAGCATTTT. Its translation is CASSGAGQGGQPQHF.

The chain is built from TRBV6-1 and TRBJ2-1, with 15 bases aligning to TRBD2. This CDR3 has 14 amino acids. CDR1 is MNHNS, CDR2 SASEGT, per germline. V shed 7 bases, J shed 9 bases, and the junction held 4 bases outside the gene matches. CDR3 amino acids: CASIGLAGGGEQFF. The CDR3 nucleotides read TGTGCCAGCATCGGACTAGCGGGAGGGGGTGAGCAGTTCTTC.

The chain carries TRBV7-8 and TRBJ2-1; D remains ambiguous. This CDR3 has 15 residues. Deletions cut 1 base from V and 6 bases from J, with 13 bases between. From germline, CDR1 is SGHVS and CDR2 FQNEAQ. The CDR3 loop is CASSLVSPSVNEQFF. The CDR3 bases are TGTGCCAGCAGCTTAGTTAGTCCCAGCGTCAATGAGCAGTTCTTC.

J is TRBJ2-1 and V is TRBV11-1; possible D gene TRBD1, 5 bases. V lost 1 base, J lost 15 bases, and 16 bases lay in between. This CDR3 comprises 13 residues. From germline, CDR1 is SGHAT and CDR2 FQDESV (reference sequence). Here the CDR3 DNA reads TGTGCCAGCAGCTTAGGGGGCAGGCCAGCCCTGTTCTTC. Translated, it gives CASSLGGRPALFF.

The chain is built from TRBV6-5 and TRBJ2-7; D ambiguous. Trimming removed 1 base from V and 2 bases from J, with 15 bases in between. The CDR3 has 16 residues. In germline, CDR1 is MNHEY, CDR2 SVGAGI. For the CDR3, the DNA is TGTGCCAGCAGTTACTTGGCAGGTCGAATCGCCTACGAGCAGTACTTC. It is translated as CASSYLAGRIAYEQYF.

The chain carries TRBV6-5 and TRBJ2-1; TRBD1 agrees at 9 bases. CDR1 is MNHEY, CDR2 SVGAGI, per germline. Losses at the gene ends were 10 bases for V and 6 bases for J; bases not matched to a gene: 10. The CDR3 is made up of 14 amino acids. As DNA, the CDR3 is TGTGCCACCTACCGGGACAGGGCGTCCAATGAGCAGTTCTTC. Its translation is CATYRDRASNEQFF.

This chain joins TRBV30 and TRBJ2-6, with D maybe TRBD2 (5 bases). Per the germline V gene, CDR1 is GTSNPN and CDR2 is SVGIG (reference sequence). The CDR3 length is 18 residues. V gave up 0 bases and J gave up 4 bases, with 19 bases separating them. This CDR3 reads CAWSVPASSNSGANVLTF. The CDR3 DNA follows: TGTGCCTGGAGTGTACCGGCTAGCTCTAACTCCGGGGCCAACGTCCTGACTTTC.

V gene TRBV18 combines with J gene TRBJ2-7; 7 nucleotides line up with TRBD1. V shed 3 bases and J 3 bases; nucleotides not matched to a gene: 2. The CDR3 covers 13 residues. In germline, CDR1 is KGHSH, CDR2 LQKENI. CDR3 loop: CASSPGTVYEQYF. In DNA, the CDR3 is TGTGCCAGCTCACCCGGGACAGTCTACGAGCAGTACTTC.

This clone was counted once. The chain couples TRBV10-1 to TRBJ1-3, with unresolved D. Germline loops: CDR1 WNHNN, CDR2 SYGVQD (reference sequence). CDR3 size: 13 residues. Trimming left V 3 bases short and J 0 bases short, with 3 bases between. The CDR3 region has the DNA TGCGCCAGCAGTGACAGCTCTGGAAACACCATATATTTT. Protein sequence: CASSDSSGNTIYF.

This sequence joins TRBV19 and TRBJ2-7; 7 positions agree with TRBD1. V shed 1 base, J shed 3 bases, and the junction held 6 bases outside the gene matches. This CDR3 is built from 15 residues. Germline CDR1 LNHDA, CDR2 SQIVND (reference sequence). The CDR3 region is CASSIGSSGGYEQYF. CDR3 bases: TGTGCCAGTAGTATAGGGTCTTCAGGGGGCTACGAGCAGTACTTC.

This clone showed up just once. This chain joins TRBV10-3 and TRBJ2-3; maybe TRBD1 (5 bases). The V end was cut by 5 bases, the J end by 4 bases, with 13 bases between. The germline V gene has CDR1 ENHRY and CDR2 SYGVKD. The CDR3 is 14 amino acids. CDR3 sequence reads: CAISFDRIADTQYF. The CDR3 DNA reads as TGTGCCATCAGTTTCGACAGAATTGCAGATACGCAGTATTTT.

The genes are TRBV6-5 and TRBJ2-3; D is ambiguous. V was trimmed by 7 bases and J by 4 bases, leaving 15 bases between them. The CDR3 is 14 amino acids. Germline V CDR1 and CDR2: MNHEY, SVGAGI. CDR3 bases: TGTGCCAGCACTGTCGGCGGCAGCGCAGATACGCAGTATTTT. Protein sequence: CASTVGGSADTQYF.

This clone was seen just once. CDR3 protein: CASSQSPRVGYNEQFF. The CDR3 DNA reads as TGCGCCAGCAGCCAATCCCCTCGGGTCGGGTACAATGAGCAGTTCTTC. The chain uses TRBV4-1 and TRBJ2-1; the D is unclear. Germline assignment: CDR1 MGHRA and CDR2 YSYEKL. The V gene lost 2 bases and the J gene lost 4 bases, with 15 bases spanning the gap. The CDR3 is 16 residues long.

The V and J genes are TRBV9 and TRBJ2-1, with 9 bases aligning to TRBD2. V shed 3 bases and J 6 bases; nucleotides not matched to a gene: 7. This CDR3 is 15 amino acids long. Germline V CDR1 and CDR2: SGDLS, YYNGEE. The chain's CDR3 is CASSARLAVSNEQFF. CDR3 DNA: TGTGCCAGCAGCGCCCGACTAGCGGTCTCCAATGAGCAGTTCTTC.

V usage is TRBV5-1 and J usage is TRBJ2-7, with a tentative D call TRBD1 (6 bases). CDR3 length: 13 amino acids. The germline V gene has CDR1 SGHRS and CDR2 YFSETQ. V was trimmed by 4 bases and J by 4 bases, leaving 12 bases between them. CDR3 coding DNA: TGCGCCAGCAGCCCCGGGACAACGTACGAGCAGTACTTC. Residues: CASSPGTTYEQYF.

This chain's CDR3 is CASSSRGGSYNEQFF. The DNA for the CDR3 is TGTGCCAGCAGTTCCCGGGGGGGCTCCTACAATGAGCAGTTCTTC. The rearrangement joins TRBV6-5 to TRBJ2-1; 8 bases are a match to TRBD2. Germline values: CDR1 MNHEY, CDR2 SVGAGI. The ends lost 4 bases at V and 0 bases at J; junction bases unmatched: 2. The CDR3 has 15 amino acids.

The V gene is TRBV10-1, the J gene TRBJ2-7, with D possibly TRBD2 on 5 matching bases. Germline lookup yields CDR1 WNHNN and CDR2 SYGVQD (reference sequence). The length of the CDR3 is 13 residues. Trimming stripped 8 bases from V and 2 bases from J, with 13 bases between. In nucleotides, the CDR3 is TGCGCCAGCGGCGATGAGGGTCCCTACGAGCAGTACTTC. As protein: CASGDEGPYEQYF.